This passage covers 18 T cell receptor beta chains from one sample sequenced in a study of T-cell reconstitution after alpha-beta-depleted transplantation in children. It was with unique molecular identifiers that the TCRbeta library was prepared. TCRdb re-derived calls from the PCR reads in MiXCR, one entry per CDR3 protein. This table has 5,000 or so distinct CDR3 sequences, roughly 7.3% appearing once. The starting material was PBMCs, mostly from graft donor cells, obtained 60 days after TCRalphabeta/CD19-depleted stem cell transplant. Every receptor here comes from a boy less than two years old who had a stem cell transplant for SCID, so the T cells may come from the graft donor.

This clonotype has ten or more counts. J is TRBJ2-3 and V is TRBV7-8, with 13 bases identical to TRBD2. After removal of 3 bases from V and 4 bases from J, the junction contained 7 bases not matched to a gene. The V gene's germline CDR1 is SGHVS and CDR2 FQNEAQ. This CDR3 spans 17 amino acids. CDR3 DNA: TGTGCCAGCAGCTTTGCACGGACTAGCGGGGGCGCAGATACGCAGTATTTT. Protein sequence: CASSFARTSGGADTQYF.

This clonotype counts as medium-sized. The chain couples TRBV25-1 to TRBJ1-2; D ambiguous. The V and J ends lost 5 bases and 2 bases respectively, with 12 bases between them. CDR3 length equals 14 residues. Germline values: CDR1 MGHDK, CDR2 SYGVNS. For the CDR3, the DNA is TGTGCCAGCAGTCTACCAGCCACCAACTATGGCTACACCTTC. Translating it yields CASSLPATNYGYTF.

This clonotype has a count of ten or more. The chain is built from TRBV5-4 and TRBJ1-1; D ambiguous. V lost 4 bases and J 5 bases, leaving 15 bases between the germline ends. This CDR3 is 14 amino acids long. Germline CDR1 SGHNT, CDR2 YYREEE (reference sequence). CDR3 residues: CASSQRTRRTEAFF. The CDR3, as DNA: TGTGCCAGCAGCCAACGGACGAGGCGGACTGAAGCTTTCTTT.

The sample holds many counts of this clonotype. The chain carries TRBV27 and TRBJ2-3; 10 bases are a match to TRBD1. V gave up 6 bases and J gave up 3 bases; unmatched junction bases: 6. The CDR3 consists of 15 residues. Germline V CDR1 and CDR2: MNHEY, SMNVEV (reference sequence). The CDR3 DNA reads TGTGCCAGCAGACCAACGGGACAGGGGACAGATACGCAGTATTTT. It codes for CASRPTGQGTDTQYF.

By share, this clonotype ranks as medium-sized. This chain links TRBV9 with TRBJ2-7, with TRBD1 matching 9 bases. V dropped 2 bases and J dropped 7; count of bases not matched to a gene: 10. The CDR3 length is 15 residues. Germline values: CDR1 SGDLS, CDR2 YYNGEE. As DNA, the CDR3 is TGTGCCAGCAGCGTCGCGGGACAGGGTGTACAGGAGCAGTACTTC. This gives the protein CASSVAGQGVQEQYF. The full variable domain, with the rest looked up from reference TRBV9 and TRBJ2-7, is DSGVTQTPKHLITATGQRVTLRCSPRSGDLSVYWYQQSLDQGLQFLIQYYNGEERAKGNILERFSAQQFPDLHSELNLSSLELGDSALYFCASSVAGQGVQEQYFGPGTRLTVT.

This clonotype is medium-sized by share. The chain uses TRBV12-5 and TRBJ2-7; the D gene is possibly TRBD1 (6 bases). Germline V CDR1 and CDR2: LGHNT, FRNRAP. The germline V and J ends were trimmed by 7 bases and 6 bases, with 16 bases remaining between them. The CDR3 has 13 residues. CDR3 amino acids: CASEAGTRSEQYF. In DNA, the CDR3 is TGTGCTAGTGAAGCCGGGACAAGAAGCGAGCAGTACTTC.

This clonotype is categorized as medium-sized. The V gene is TRBV9, the J gene TRBJ1-1; D is ambiguous. This CDR3 region has 14 residues. V dropped 2 bases and J dropped 3 bases, with 11 bases sitting between them. CDR1 and CDR2 (germline): SGDLS, YYNGEE. The CDR3 spells CASSVGPPDTEAFF. In nucleotides, the CDR3 is TGTGCCAGCAGCGTTGGGCCCCCGGACACTGAAGCTTTCTTT.

Judged by abundance, this clonotype is medium-sized. The chain couples TRBV9 to TRBJ2-1; no reliable D call. Between the trimmed V and J ends, which lost 4 bases and 6 bases, there was a span of 11 bases. The CDR3 totals 13 residues. The germline CDR1 and CDR2 sequences are SGDLS and YYNGEE. The CDR3 DNA is TGTGCCAGCAGCCTACGGACCCTCAATGAGCAGTTCTTC. It encodes CASSLRTLNEQFF.

This clonotype counts as medium-sized. The chain employs TRBV6-5 and TRBJ2-2, with no clear D. Germline assignment: CDR1 MNHEY and CDR2 SVGAGI. Trimming removed 0 bases at V and 6 bases at J, with 14 bases between. This CDR3 is built from 16 residues. In nucleotides, the CDR3 is TGTGCCAGCAGTTACTCCCCGACCGGTCGGGCCGGGGAGCTGTTTTTT. This gives the protein CASSYSPTGRAGELFF.

This clonotype is medium-sized within its sample. J is TRBJ1-2 and V is TRBV6-5; TRBD1 agrees at 7 bases. With V trimmed by 6 bases and J by 8 bases, 12 bases remained unmatched. The CDR3 contains 14 residues. CDR1 is MNHEY and CDR2 is SVGAGI in the germline V gene. This CDR3 is CASRPPTGYVGYTF. The CDR3 DNA is TGTGCCAGCAGACCCCCGACAGGGTATGTCGGCTACACCTTC.

In its sample, this clonotype is medium-sized. This rearrangement joins TRBV20-1 to TRBJ2-7; D is possibly TRBD1 or TRBD2 (5 bases each). The length of the CDR3 is 20 residues. Germline CDR1 is DFQATT and CDR2 is SNEGSKA (reference sequence). The V end was cut by 3 bases, the J end by 5 bases, with 35 bases between. DNA for the CDR3: TGCAGTGCTAGTAATACCGACAGTTATTTTATGACGGGGACCGGGCACGAGCAGTACTTC. Amino acid sequence: CSASNTDSYFMTGTGHEQYF.

This clonotype was observed at least ten times. The chain couples TRBV11-2 to TRBJ2-7; 11 nucleotides agree with TRBD2. This CDR3 comprises 14 residues. CDR1 is SGHAT, CDR2 FQNNGV, per germline. J gave up 6 bases and V 0 bases, and 1 base lay outside the gene matches. The CDR3 is CASSLELAGVEQYF. In nucleotides, the CDR3 is TGTGCCAGCAGCTTAGAACTAGCGGGGGTCGAGCAGTACTTC.

By share of the sample, this clonotype is medium-sized (0.01 to 0.1%). The chain couples TRBV5-6 to TRBJ1-5; perhaps TRBD1 as D (6 bases). The V end was cut by 7 bases, the J end by 2 bases, with 19 bases between. The CDR3 has 16 residues. Germline V gene lookup returns CDR1 SGHDT and CDR2 YYEEEE. The chain's CDR3 is CASGTTGASCNQPQHF. In DNA form, the CDR3 reads TGTGCCAGCGGGACGACGGGGGCGAGTTGCAATCAGCCCCAGCATTTT.

By share of the sample, this clonotype is medium-sized (0.01 to 0.1%). The chain's CDR3 is CASSARQFPNQPQHF. In DNA, the CDR3 is TGTGCCAGCAGCGCCCGACAGTTCCCCAATCAGCCCCAGCATTTT. The chain is built from TRBV4-2 and TRBJ1-5, with D tentatively TRBD1 (5 bases). CDR1 is LGHNA and CDR2 is YNFKEQ in the germline V gene. This CDR3 is 15 amino acids long. Deletions cut 5 bases from V and 3 bases from J, with 14 bases between.

This clonotype counts as medium-sized (0.01 to 0.1%). This chain connects TRBV5-1 to TRBJ2-4; no clear D. Germline assignment: CDR1 SGHRS and CDR2 YFSETQ. V lost 7 bases and J lost 0, with 14 bases in between. The CDR3 is 15 amino acids. The CDR3 DNA follows: TGCGCCAGCGCGGCCGGTACCTTAGCCAAAAACATTCAGTACTTC. Translating it yields CASAAGTLAKNIQYF.

By share, this clonotype counts as medium-sized. The gene calls are TRBV4-1 and TRBJ1-1; D may be TRBD1 (6 bases). V lost 4 bases to trimming and J lost 1 base, with 16 bases between them. Germline assignment: CDR1 MGHRA and CDR2 YSYEKL. The CDR3 covers 16 residues. The CDR3 bases are TGCGCCAGCAGCCCCGGAGGCGGGGGGGCGAACACTGAAGCTTTCTTT. Translated, it gives CASSPGGGGANTEAFF.

This clonotype rates as medium-sized (0.01 to 0.1%). The genes are TRBV5-1 and TRBJ1-6, with 8 nucleotides matching TRBD1. Germline V CDR1 and CDR2: SGHRS, YFSETQ. This CDR3 is built from 15 residues. J was trimmed by 7 bases and V by 4 bases; bases with no gene match: 7. Here the CDR3 DNA reads TGCGCCAGCAGCCGAGACCGACAGGGGAATTCACCCCTCCACTTT. It is translated as CASSRDRQGNSPLHF.

Sample share makes this clonotype medium-sized. This sequence joins TRBV20-1 and TRBJ2-7; TRBD1 aligns across 8 bases. V trimming: 7 bases; J trimming: 5 bases; junction bases outside the gene matches: 10. This CDR3 comprises 13 residues. CDR1 DFQATT and CDR2 SNEGSKA come from the germline V gene (reference sequence). Here the CDR3 DNA reads TGCAGTGACCTAGGCAGGGGGCAGAACGAGCAGTACTTC. Its translation is CSDLGRGQNEQYF.